The 18 T cell receptor beta chains reported below all come from one sample, sequenced in a study of beta chain features in type 1 diabetes. The sequenced template was cDNA made from the entire isolated RNA. Clones were sequenced by immunoSEQ multiplex PCR, and TCRdb holds only the in-frame ones, with some missing. The sample yields around 300,000 clones, 7% to 9% seen once. Sequencing used central memory CD4+ T cells from blood. Every receptor here comes from a woman under 30 in good health.

The V call is TRBV7-8, the J call TRBJ2-3; D is possibly TRBD2 (5 bases). This CDR3 has 15 residues. Germline assignment: CDR1 SGHVS and CDR2 FQNEAQ. Deletions cut 2 bases from V and 5 bases from J, with 14 bases between. The CDR3 spells CASSLLRVGGDTQYF. In DNA form, the CDR3 reads TGTGCCAGCAGCTTACTAAGGGTCGGAGGAGATACGCAGTATTTT.

The genes are TRBV9 and TRBJ2-1, with 15 bases aligning to TRBD2. The CDR3 consists of 17 residues. J was trimmed by 7 bases and V by 3 bases; bases with no gene match: 8. Germline V gives CDR1 SGDLS, CDR2 YYNGEE. CDR3 DNA sequence: TGTGCCAGCAGCGGCTCCGGGACTAGCGGGAGGCGGAATGAGCAGTTCTTC. Translating it yields CASSGSGTSGRRNEQFF.

This clone was counted a single time. V and J are TRBV18 and TRBJ1-5; a weak D match, TRBD1 (5 bases). There are 13 residues in the CDR3. Germline CDR1 is KGHSH and CDR2 is LQKENI. V was cut by 6 bases and J by 5 bases, with 11 bases left in between. The CDR3 nucleotides are TGTGCCAGCTCGCCGGGACGGCATCAGCCCCAGCATTTT. Translation gives CASSPGRHQPQHF. Complete variable domain (other parts from reference TRBV18 and TRBJ1-5): NAGVMQNPRHLVRRRGQEARLRCSPMKGHSHVYWYRQLPEEGLKFMVYLQKENIIDESGMPKERFSAEFPKEGPSILRIQQVVRGDSAAYFCASSPGRHQPQHFGDGTRLSIL.

This clone has more than one count but fewer than ten. J is TRBJ2-1 and V is TRBV27; 13 positions match TRBD2. The CDR3 is 16 residues long. V dropped 7 bases and J dropped 7; count of bases not matched to a gene: 10. Germline V gives CDR1 MNHEY, CDR2 SMNVEV (reference sequence). This CDR3 is CASKLAGTSGTNEQFF. CDR3 nucleotide sequence: TGTGCCAGCAAATTAGCCGGGACTAGCGGGACGAATGAGCAGTTCTTC.

This clone was seen repeatedly, ten times or more. In DNA form, the CDR3 reads TGTGCCAGCACGCCCGGGGGTTCTGGGGCCAACGTCCTGACTTTC. Its protein is CASTPGGSGANVLTF. The chain combines TRBV7-2 with TRBJ2-6; D possibly corresponds to TRBD2 (6 bases). Per germline, CDR1 SGHTA and CDR2 FQGNSA. The germline V and J ends were trimmed by 7 bases and 1 base, with 11 bases remaining between them. The CDR3 runs 15 residues.

This clone was seen more than once but under ten times. The chain has TRBV5-6 and TRBJ2-5; possibly TRBD1 for D (7 bases). CDR3 length: 14 amino acids. Trimming removed 0 bases at V and 4 bases at J, with 10 bases between. CDR1 SGHDT and CDR2 YYEEEE come from the germline V gene. This CDR3 is CASSLGQGGETQYF. As DNA, the CDR3 is TGTGCCAGCAGCTTGGGACAGGGAGGAGAGACCCAGTACTTC.

Here the CDR3 DNA reads TGTGCCAGTAGTACCGCTAGCGTATCGACCTACGAGCAGTACTTC. It encodes CASSTASVSTYEQYF. The genes are TRBV19 and TRBJ2-7, with D perhaps matching TRBD2 (6 bases). The CDR3 runs 15 residues. V lost 4 bases, J lost 2 bases, and 15 bases lay in between. Germline values: CDR1 LNHDA, CDR2 SQIVND (reference sequence).

The rearrangement joins TRBV29-1 to TRBJ2-5; possible D gene TRBD2, 5 bases. V gave up 4 bases and J gave up 1 base, with 7 bases separating them. Per germline, CDR1 SQVTM and CDR2 ANQGSEA. This CDR3 has 12 residues. CDR3 sequence reads: CSVGAVQETQYF. The CDR3 DNA reads TGCAGCGTTGGAGCGGTCCAAGAGACCCAGTACTTC.

This clone was found many times. The chain recombines TRBV7-9 with TRBJ1-1; D is ambiguous. Germline assignment: CDR1 SEHNR and CDR2 FQNEAQ (reference sequence). The CDR3 sequence is 13 residues long. V shed 3 bases and J shed 11 bases, with 16 bases lying between them. The CDR3 DNA reads TGTGCCAGCAGCTTTGATAGCGGACTTCAGGCTTTCTTT. Protein: CASSFDSGLQAFF.

This clone was seen a few times. The V call is TRBV6-5, the J call TRBJ1-4; TRBD1 is a possible D gene (6 bases). The CDR3 is 14 amino acids. Germline lookup yields CDR1 MNHEY and CDR2 SVGAGI. V was trimmed by 6 bases and J by 1 base, leaving 9 bases between them. The CDR3 region has the DNA TGTGCCAGCAGGGAGGGGGGAACTAATGAAAAACTGTTTTTT. It specifies CASREGGTNEKLFF.

V and J are TRBV12-5 and TRBJ2-1; D gene ambiguous. The CDR3 spans 17 residues. Trimming stripped 1 base from V and 7 bases from J, with 20 bases between. The germline V gene has CDR1 LGHNT and CDR2 FRNRAP. This CDR3 reads CASGLANQARLGNEQFF. DNA of the CDR3: TGTGCTAGTGGTTTGGCCAATCAAGCACGGTTAGGGAATGAGCAGTTCTTC. Filled out from reference TRBV12-5 and TRBJ2-1, the complete variable domain reads DARVTQTPRHKVTEMGQEVTMRCQPILGHNTVFWYRQTMMQGLELLAYFRNRAPLDDSGMPKDRFSAEMPDATLATLKIQPSEPRDSAVYFCASGLANQARLGNEQFFGPGTRLTVL.

This clone has ten or more counts. V usage is TRBV4-1 and J usage is TRBJ1-4, with D possibly TRBD1 on 6 matching bases. CDR1 is MGHRA, CDR2 YSYEKL, per germline. Trimming removed 1 base at V and 7 bases at J, with 13 bases between. The CDR3 spans 15 residues. The CDR3 DNA sequence: TGCGCCAGCAGCCAAGCGTTCAGGGGCGGTGAAAAACTGTTTTTT. It yields the protein CASSQAFRGGEKLFF.

About this clone itself: The sample contains more than one DNA sequence encoding this CDR3. The chain carries TRBV13 and TRBJ2-5, with 12 positions matching TRBD2. Germline CDR1 reads PRHDT; CDR2 reads FYEKMQ (reference sequence). The CDR3 runs 15 residues. Losses at the gene ends were 2 bases for V and 5 bases for J; bases not matched to a gene: 3. The CDR3, as DNA: TGTGCCAGCAGCTTAAGACTAGCGGGAGCGGAGACCCAGTACTTC. The encoded protein is CASSLRLAGAETQYF.

J is TRBJ2-1 and V is TRBV7-2; D unresolved. V lost 5 bases, J lost 12 bases, and 17 bases lay in between. Germline CDR1 and CDR2: SGHTA and FQGNSA. The CDR3 consists of 13 residues. CDR3 sequence (DNA): TGTGCCAGCAGCCCCCACGGAGCCTACGGGCAGTTCTTC. Translated, it gives CASSPHGAYGQFF. The entire variable domain, with the rest obtained from reference TRBV7-2 and TRBJ2-1, is as follows: GAGVSQSPSNKVTEKGKDVELRCDPISGHTALYWYRQSLGQGLEFLIYFQGNSAPDKSGLPSDRFSAERTGGSVSTLTIQRTQQEDSAVYLCASSPHGAYGQFFGPGTRLTVL.

In its sample, this clone was seen a few times. This chain links TRBV9 with TRBJ1-2; D possibly corresponds to TRBD1 (5 bases). CDR3 length equals 14 residues. V lost 4 bases and J 4 bases, leaving 14 bases between the germline ends. Germline values: CDR1 SGDLS, CDR2 YYNGEE. The DNA for the CDR3 is TGTGCCAGCAGCCCCCGAGACAGCTTCTATGGCTACACCTTC. Translating gives CASSPRDSFYGYTF.

In nucleotides, the CDR3 is TGTGCCAGCTCACCAGGGTTGGGTGAATATGGCTACACCTTC. This gives the protein CASSPGLGEYGYTF. The chain is built from TRBV18 and TRBJ1-2; D is unclear. Trimming shortened V by 2 bases and J by 5 bases, and 12 bases separated the two germline ends. The CDR3 has 14 residues. Germline CDR1 is KGHSH and CDR2 is LQKENI.

This clone was seen a handful of times. This chain connects TRBV9 to TRBJ1-2, with 8 positions matching TRBD1. Germline CDR1 reads SGDLS; CDR2 reads YYNGEE. V lost 4 bases to trimming and J lost 7 bases; unmatched junction nucleotides: 9. CDR3 length: 14 amino acids. The CDR3 region has the DNA TGTGCCAGCAGCACTCGACAGGGGAGTAGTGGCTACACCTTC. Its protein product is CASSTRQGSSGYTF.

V gene TRBV5-1 combines with J gene TRBJ2-7, with 7 bases matching TRBD2. Germline V gene sequence: CDR1 SGHRS, CDR2 YFSETQ. V trimming: 0 bases; J trimming: 0 bases; junction bases outside the gene matches: 6. The CDR3 runs 16 residues. The CDR3, as DNA: TGCGCCAGCAGCTTGGTCTCGGGAGGTGGCTCCTACGAGCAGTACTTC. This encodes CASSLVSGGGSYEQYF.